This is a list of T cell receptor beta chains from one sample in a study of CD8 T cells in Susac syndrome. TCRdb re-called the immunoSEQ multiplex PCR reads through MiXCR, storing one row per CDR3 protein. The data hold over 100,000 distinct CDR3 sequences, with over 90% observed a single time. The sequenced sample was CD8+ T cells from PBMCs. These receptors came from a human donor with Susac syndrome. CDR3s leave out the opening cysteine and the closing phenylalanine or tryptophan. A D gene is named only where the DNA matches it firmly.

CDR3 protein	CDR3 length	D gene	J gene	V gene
ATSRGLEWTEAF	12	-	TRBJ1-1	TRBV15
ASSLETDTQY	10	-	TRBJ2-3	TRBV5-6
ASSLETGNQPQH	12	-	TRBJ1-5	TRBV7-9
ASSPGQGVYNEQF	13	TRBD1	TRBJ2-1	TRBV12-3/TRBV12-4
ASSTDILNTEAF	12	-	TRBJ1-1	TRBV2
SGSTGSSYEQY	11	TRBD1	TRBJ2-7	TRBV29-1
SVDLGAYEQY	10	-	TRBJ2-7	TRBV29-1
ASRLALNQPQH	11	-	TRBJ1-5	TRBV12-2
ASRAGVSTEAF	11	-	TRBJ1-1	TRBV7-2
TGIPEAF	7	-	TRBJ1-1	TRBV30
ASSELAGSNQPQH	13	-	TRBJ1-5	TRBV9
ATSGKETQY	9	-	TRBJ2-5	TRBV15
ASSQEDMMNEQF	12	-	TRBJ2-1	TRBV4-1
SVEDFMGERGYT	12	-	TRBJ1-2	TRBV29-1
ASSPFRTIQDTEAF	14	-	TRBJ1-1	TRBV3-1
ATSRARGNQPQH	12	-	TRBJ1-5	TRBV15
ASSDRGYEQY	10	TRBD1	TRBJ2-7	TRBV27
ASSQEGTAHGYT	12	-	TRBJ1-2	TRBV4-1
ASSIVSGAADTQY	13	-	TRBJ2-3	TRBV19
ASSYSDANEQF	11	-	TRBJ2-1	TRBV5-1
ASSLEAGGSEQF	12	TRBD1	TRBJ2-1	TRBV11-2
ATSIGGGAEEQY	12	-	TRBJ2-7	TRBV15
ASSQEGGEQF	10	-	TRBJ2-1	TRBV3-1
ASGTGTDLNIQY	12	TRBD1	TRBJ2-4	TRBV25-1
ASSLDPGGRNYGYT	14	TRBD1	TRBJ1-2	TRBV7-2
ASSQDYRGAYNEQF	14	TRBD1	TRBJ2-1	TRBV14
ASTFRDSSTDTQY	13	TRBD1	TRBJ2-3	TRBV7-9
ASSPGPREKLF	11	-	TRBJ1-4	TRBV13
SAIRTYEQY	9	-	TRBJ2-7	TRBV29-1
ASSLREGETQY	11	TRBD2	TRBJ2-5	TRBV3-1
ASSPPLTDTQY	11	-	TRBJ2-3	TRBV18
ASRTGGGTEAF	11	TRBD1	TRBJ1-1	TRBV19
SVIDRGYT	8	-	TRBJ1-2	TRBV29-1
ASSYSQSYGYT	11	-	TRBJ1-2	TRBV6-5
ASSHAGGTTPLH	12	-	TRBJ1-6	TRBV3-1
ASSEPGPYNEQF	12	-	TRBJ2-1	TRBV7-2
ASSFWGGAEAF	11	-	TRBJ1-1	TRBV12-3/TRBV12-4
ASSQVSWNTEAF	12	-	TRBJ1-1	TRBV4-1
ASSSAEYEQY	10	-	TRBJ2-7	TRBV5-6